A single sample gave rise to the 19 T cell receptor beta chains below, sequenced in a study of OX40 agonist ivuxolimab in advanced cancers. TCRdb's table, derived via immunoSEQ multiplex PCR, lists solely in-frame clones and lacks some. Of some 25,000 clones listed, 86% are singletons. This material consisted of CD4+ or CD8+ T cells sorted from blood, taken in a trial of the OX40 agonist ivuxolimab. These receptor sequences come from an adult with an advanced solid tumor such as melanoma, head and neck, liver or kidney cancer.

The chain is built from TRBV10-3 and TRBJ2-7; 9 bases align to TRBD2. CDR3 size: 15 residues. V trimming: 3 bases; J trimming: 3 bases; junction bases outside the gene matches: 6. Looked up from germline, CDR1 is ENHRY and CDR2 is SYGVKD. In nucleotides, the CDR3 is TGTGCCATCAGTGACCAGCATAGCGGGGGCTACGAGCAGTACTTC. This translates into CAISDQHSGGYEQYF.

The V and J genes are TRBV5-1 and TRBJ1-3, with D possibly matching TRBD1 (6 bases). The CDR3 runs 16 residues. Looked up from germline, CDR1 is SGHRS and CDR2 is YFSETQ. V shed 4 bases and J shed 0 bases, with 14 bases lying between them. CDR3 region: CASSEPTTGSGNTIYF. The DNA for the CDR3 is TGCGCCAGCAGCGAACCAACGACAGGCTCTGGAAACACCATATATTTT.

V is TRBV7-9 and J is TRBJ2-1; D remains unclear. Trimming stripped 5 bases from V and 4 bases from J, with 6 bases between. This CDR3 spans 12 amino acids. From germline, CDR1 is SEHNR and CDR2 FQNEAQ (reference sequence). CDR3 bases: TGTGCCAGCAGCCTCTATTACAATGAGCAGTTCTTC. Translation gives CASSLYYNEQFF.

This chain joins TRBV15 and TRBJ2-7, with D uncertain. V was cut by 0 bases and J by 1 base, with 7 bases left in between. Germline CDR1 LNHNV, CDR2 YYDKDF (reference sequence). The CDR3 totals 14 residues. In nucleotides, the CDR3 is TGTGCCACCAGCAGAGATCCAGGATCCTACGAGCAGTACTTC. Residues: CATSRDPGSYEQYF.

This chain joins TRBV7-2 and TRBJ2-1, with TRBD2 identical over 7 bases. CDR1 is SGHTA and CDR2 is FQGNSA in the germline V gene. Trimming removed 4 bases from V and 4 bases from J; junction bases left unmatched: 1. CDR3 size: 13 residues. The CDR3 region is CASSSGLYNEQFF. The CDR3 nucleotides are TGTGCCAGCAGCTCGGGACTATACAATGAGCAGTTCTTC.

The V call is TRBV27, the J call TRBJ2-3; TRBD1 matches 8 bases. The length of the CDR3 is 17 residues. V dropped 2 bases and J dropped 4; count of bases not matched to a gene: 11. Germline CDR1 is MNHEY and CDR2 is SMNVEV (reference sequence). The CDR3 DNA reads TGTGCCAGCAGTTTACCCCCCGGGCAGGGGGCTGCAGATACGCAGTATTTT. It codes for CASSLPPGQGAADTQYF.

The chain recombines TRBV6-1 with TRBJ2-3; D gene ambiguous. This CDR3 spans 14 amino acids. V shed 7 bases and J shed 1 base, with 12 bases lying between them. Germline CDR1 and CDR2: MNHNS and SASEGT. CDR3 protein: CASTLEVGTDTQYF. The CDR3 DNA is TGTGCCAGCACACTCGAGGTAGGCACAGATACGCAGTATTTT.

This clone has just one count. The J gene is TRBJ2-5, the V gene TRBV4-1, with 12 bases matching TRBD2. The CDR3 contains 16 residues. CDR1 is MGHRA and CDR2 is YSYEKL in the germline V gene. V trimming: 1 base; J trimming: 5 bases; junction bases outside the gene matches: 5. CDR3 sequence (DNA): TGCGCCAGCAGCCAAGTGTCTAGCGGGAGGGAGGAGACCCAGTACTTC. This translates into CASSQVSSGREETQYF.

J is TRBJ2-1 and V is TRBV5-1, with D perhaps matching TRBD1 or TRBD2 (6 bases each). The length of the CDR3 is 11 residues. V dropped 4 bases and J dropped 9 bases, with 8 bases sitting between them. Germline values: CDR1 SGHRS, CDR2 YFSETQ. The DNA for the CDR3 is TGCGCCAGCAGCCCGGGGGCTGAGCAGTTCTTC. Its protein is CASSPGAEQFF.

CDR3 coding DNA: TGTGCCAGCAGTACCCGGGACAGGGGGCGCCTTGGGTCCTACGAGCAGTACTTC. This encodes CASSTRDRGRLGSYEQYF. The chain links TRBV27 to TRBJ2-7, with 12 bases that match TRBD1. The V gene's germline CDR1 is MNHEY and CDR2 SMNVEV (reference sequence). V dropped 5 bases and J dropped 1; count of bases not matched to a gene: 12. The CDR3 runs to 18 residues.

CDR3 in amino acids: CASRDRNNMLYGYTF. The CDR3 DNA reads TGTGCCAGCAGGGACAGGAATAACATGCTCTATGGCTACACCTTC. The genes are TRBV2 and TRBJ1-2, with TRBD1 matching over 7 bases. The CDR3 extends over 15 amino acids. Germline CDR1 SNHLY, CDR2 FYNNEI. V shed 6 bases, J shed 4 bases, and the junction held 11 bases outside the gene matches.

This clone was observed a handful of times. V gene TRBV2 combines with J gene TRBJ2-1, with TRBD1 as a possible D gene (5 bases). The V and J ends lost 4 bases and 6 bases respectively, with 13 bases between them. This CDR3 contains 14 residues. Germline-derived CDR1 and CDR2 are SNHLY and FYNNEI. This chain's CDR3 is CASSGAGIVNEQFF. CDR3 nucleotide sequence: TGTGCCAGCAGTGGGGCAGGGATCGTCAATGAGCAGTTCTTC.

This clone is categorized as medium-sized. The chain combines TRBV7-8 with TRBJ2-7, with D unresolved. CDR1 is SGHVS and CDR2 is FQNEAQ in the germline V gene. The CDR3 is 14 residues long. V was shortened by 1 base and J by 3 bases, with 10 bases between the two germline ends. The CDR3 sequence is CASSLGSSYYEQYF. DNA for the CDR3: TGTGCCAGCAGCTTAGGTAGCAGCTACTACGAGCAGTACTTC.

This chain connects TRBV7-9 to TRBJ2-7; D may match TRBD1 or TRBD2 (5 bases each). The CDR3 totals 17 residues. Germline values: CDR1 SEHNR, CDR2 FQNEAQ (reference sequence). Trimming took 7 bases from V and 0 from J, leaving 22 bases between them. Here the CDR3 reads CASNQVAGTNYSYEQYF. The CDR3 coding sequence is TGTGCCAGCAACCAAGTGGCCGGGACCAACTACTCCTACGAGCAGTACTTC.

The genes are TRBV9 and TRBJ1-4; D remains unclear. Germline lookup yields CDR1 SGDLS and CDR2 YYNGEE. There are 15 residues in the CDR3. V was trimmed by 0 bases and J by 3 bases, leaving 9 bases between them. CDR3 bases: TGTGCCAGCAGCGTAGGGTGGGGTTCTAATGAAAAACTGTTTTTT. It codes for CASSVGWGSNEKLFF.

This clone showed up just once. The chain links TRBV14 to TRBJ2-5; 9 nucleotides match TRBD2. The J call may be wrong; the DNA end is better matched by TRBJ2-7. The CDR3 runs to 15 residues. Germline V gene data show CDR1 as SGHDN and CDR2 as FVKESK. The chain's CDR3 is CASSQGYSGSDEQYF. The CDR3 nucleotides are TGTGCCAGCAGCCAGGGGTATAGCGGGAGTGACGAGCAGTACTTC.

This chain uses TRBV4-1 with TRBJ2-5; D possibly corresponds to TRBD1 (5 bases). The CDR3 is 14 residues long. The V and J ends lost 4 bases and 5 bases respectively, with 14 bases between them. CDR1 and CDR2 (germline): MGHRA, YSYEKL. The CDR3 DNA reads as TGCGCCAGCAGCCCTCCAGGGCCTGGGGAGACCCAGTACTTC. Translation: CASSPPGPGETQYF.

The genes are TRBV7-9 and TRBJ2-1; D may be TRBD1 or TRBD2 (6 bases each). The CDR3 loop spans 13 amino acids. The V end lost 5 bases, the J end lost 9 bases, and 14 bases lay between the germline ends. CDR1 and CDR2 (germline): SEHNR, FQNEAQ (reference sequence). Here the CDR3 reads CASSPKGGSEQFF. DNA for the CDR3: TGTGCCAGCAGCCCGAAGGGGGGCAGTGAGCAGTTCTTC.

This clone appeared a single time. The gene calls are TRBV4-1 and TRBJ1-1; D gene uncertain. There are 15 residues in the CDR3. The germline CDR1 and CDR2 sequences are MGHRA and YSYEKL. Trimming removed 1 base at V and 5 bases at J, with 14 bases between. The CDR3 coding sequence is TGCGCCAGCAGCCAAGTCATACTGACCTCGACTGAAGCTTTCTTT. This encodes CASSQVILTSTEAFF.